The 20 T cell receptor beta chains below all came from one sample that was sequenced in a study of blood T cell repertoires in COVID-19. Assay used: immunoSEQ multiplex PCR; TCRdb lists only in-frame clones, some missing. This sample carries some 260,000 clones, just over 90% of them seen once, and the ten largest clones take under 2.5%. Source material: PBMCs or T cells enriched from blood (not recorded which). These receptors came from a young woman who had recovered from COVID-19.

The genes are TRBV6-2 or TRBV6-3 and TRBJ2-1; D uncertain. The CDR3 contains 16 residues. The ends were cut back, 2 bases at V and 0 bases at J, with 11 bases in the middle. From germline, CDR1 is MNHEY and CDR2 SVGEGT. The CDR3 reads CASSYPFSSSYNEQFF. In DNA, the CDR3 is TGTGCCAGCAGTTACCCCTTCTCGAGCTCCTACAATGAGCAGTTCTTC.

The V call is TRBV15, the J call TRBJ1-2, with 10 bases that match TRBD1. This CDR3 comprises 15 residues. The V and J ends lost 3 bases and 1 base, in that order; junction bases with no gene match: 2. The V gene's germline CDR1 is LNHNV and CDR2 YYDKDF (reference sequence). CDR3 bases: TGTGCCACCAGCAGGGACAGGGGGGTTAACTATGGCTACACCTTC. The encoded protein is CATSRDRGVNYGYTF.

This clone has only one observation. The chain combines TRBV11-3 with TRBJ2-3; D might be TRBD2 (7 bases). This CDR3 spans 18 amino acids. Trimming took off 0 bases at V and 3 bases at J, with 19 bases between the two ends. Germline V gene lookup returns CDR1 SGHNT and CDR2 YENEEA. The CDR3 sequence is CASSLDSTRGALTDTQYF. CDR3 DNA sequence: TGTGCCAGCAGCTTAGATTCCACCCGGGGGGCTCTAACAGATACGCAGTATTTT.

The rearrangement links TRBV10-3 to TRBJ1-5, with 8 nucleotides matching TRBD1. This CDR3 has 15 residues. Losses at the gene ends were 2 bases for V and 8 bases for J; bases not matched to a gene: 8. In germline, CDR1 is ENHRY, CDR2 SYGVKD. This chain's CDR3 is CAISENRGSQEPQHF. The CDR3 nucleotides read TGTGCCATCAGTGAGAACAGGGGGTCACAAGAGCCCCAGCATTTT.

The rearrangement joins TRBV10-2 to TRBJ1-1; 10 nucleotides match TRBD1. The CDR3 is 15 residues long. The germline gives CDR1 WSHSY, CDR2 SAAADI. Trimming cost V 0 bases and J 8 bases; bases outside gene matches: 6. DNA for the CDR3: TGCGCCAGCAGTGAGTCGCCTCCGACAGGGGGCGAAGCTTTCTTT. This gives the protein CASSESPPTGGEAFF.

The chain carries TRBV5-1 and TRBJ1-6; 9 bases are a match to TRBD1. CDR3 length: 14 amino acids. The V gene's germline CDR1 is SGHRS and CDR2 YFSETQ. V shed 7 bases and J 8 bases; nucleotides not matched to a gene: 7. CDR3 nucleotide sequence: TGCGCCAGCGGACCGGGACAGGGTCATTCACCCCTCCACTTT. Its translation: CASGPGQGHSPLHF.

The table lists this clone with a count of one. V usage is TRBV19 and J usage is TRBJ1-3; D possibly corresponds to TRBD1 (6 bases). V dropped 6 bases and J dropped 1 base, with 13 bases sitting between them. In germline, CDR1 is LNHDA, CDR2 SQIVND (reference sequence). CDR3 size: 15 residues. This chain's CDR3 is CASSLRGTSGNTIYF. For the CDR3, the DNA is TGTGCCAGTAGCCTCAGGGGAACATCTGGAAACACCATATATTTT.

This rearrangement joins TRBV7-9 to TRBJ2-7, with D perhaps matching TRBD1 (6 bases). CDR3 length: 13 amino acids. Germline lookup yields CDR1 SEHNR and CDR2 FQNEAQ (reference sequence). Trimming took 3 bases from V and 5 from J, leaving 11 bases between them. CDR3 amino acids: CASSLAGDHEQYF. In DNA form, the CDR3 reads TGTGCCAGCAGCTTGGCAGGGGACCACGAGCAGTACTTC.

This chain links TRBV7-9 with TRBJ1-1; TRBD1 might be the D (6 bases). Germline V gene sequence: CDR1 SEHNR, CDR2 FQNEAQ (reference sequence). V lost 2 bases, J lost 5 bases, and 15 bases lay in between. This CDR3 has 15 residues. CDR3 protein: CASSLLGQGGTEAFF. The CDR3 DNA reads as TGTGCCAGCAGCTTATTGGGACAAGGCGGGACTGAAGCTTTCTTT.

V usage is TRBV5-6 and J usage is TRBJ2-5, with TRBD1 matching over 9 bases. The V gene's germline CDR1 is SGHDT and CDR2 YYEEEE. This CDR3 comprises 16 residues. V dropped 6 bases and J dropped 4; count of bases not matched to a gene: 13. CDR3 sequence (DNA): TGTGCCAGCACCCTGGCAGGGACAGGGACATCAGAGACCCAGTACTTC. Its translation is CASTLAGTGTSETQYF.

As DNA, the CDR3 is TGTGGCGAGCAGGGGACTAGCGGGAAAAAGGAGACCCAGTACTTC. Translating gives CGEQGTSGKKETQYF. The genes are TRBV7-9 and TRBJ2-5; 13 bases agree with TRBD2. The CDR3 is made up of 15 amino acids. CDR1 and CDR2 (germline): SEHNR, FQNEAQ (reference sequence). The entire variable domain, with the rest obtained from reference TRBV7-9 and TRBJ2-5, is as follows: DTGVSQNPRHKITKRGQNVTFRCDPISEHNRLYWYRQTLGQGPEFLTYFQNEAQLEKSRLLSDRFSAERPKGSFSTLEIQRTEQGDSAMYLCGEQGTSGKKETQYFGPGTRLLVL.

The CDR3 DNA reads TGCGAGGACGGAGCGGGGGGAACGAACACCGGGGAGCTGTTTTTT. This encodes CEDGAGGTNTGELFF. V gene TRBV23-1 combines with J gene TRBJ2-2; TRBD2 matches at 9 bases. TRBV23-1 is filed as an ORF, its function uncertain. This CDR3 spans 15 amino acids.

The genes are TRBV7-9 and TRBJ1-1; D unresolved. V shed 4 bases and J shed 8 bases, with 8 bases lying between them. This CDR3 has 11 residues. Germline assignment: CDR1 SEHNR and CDR2 FQNEAQ (reference sequence). As DNA, the CDR3 is TGTGCCAGCAGCTGGGCAGAAGAAGCTTTCTTT. Translation: CASSWAEEAFF.

This rearrangement joins TRBV7-2 to TRBJ1-3, with TRBD1 matching over 7 bases. The CDR3 runs to 15 residues. V gave up 5 bases and J gave up 2 bases; unmatched junction bases: 6. Germline-derived CDR1 and CDR2 are SGHTA and FQGNSA. The CDR3 region has the DNA TGTGCCAGCAGCCTGGACAGGTTCCCTGGAAACACCATATATTTT. As protein: CASSLDRFPGNTIYF.

The chain uses TRBV25-1 and TRBJ1-1; 8 bases map to TRBD1. This CDR3 has 15 residues. Germline V gene data show CDR1 as MGHDK and CDR2 as SYGVNS. Germline trimming cut 3 bases from V and 7 bases from J; bases unmatched to any gene: 10. The CDR3, as DNA: TGTGCCAGCAGTGATCATCGGACAGGGTTCAGTGAAGCTTTCTTT. Protein: CASSDHRTGFSEAFF.

This chain uses TRBV6-4 with TRBJ1-6, with TRBD1 identical over 9 bases. With 5 bases clipped from V and 6 bases from J, the junction kept 5 bases outside the gene matches. Germline V gene lookup returns CDR1 MRHNA and CDR2 SNTAGT. CDR3 length: 15 residues. CDR3 coding DNA: TGTGCCAGCAGTCAGGACAGGGGATTTAATTCACCCCTCCACTTT. Translation: CASSQDRGFNSPLHF.

This clone has a single count. The chain combines TRBV9 with TRBJ1-1; D gene uncertain. The CDR3 totals 13 residues. Trimming removed 4 bases at V and 0 bases at J, with 7 bases between. The germline gives CDR1 SGDLS, CDR2 YYNGEE. The CDR3 sequence is CASSPVVNTEAFF. The CDR3 nucleotides are TGTGCCAGCAGCCCTGTAGTGAACACTGAAGCTTTCTTT.

DNA for the CDR3: TGTGCCAGCAGACGAGCGGGAGAGCACGATGAGCAGTTCTTC. The encoded protein is CASRRAGEHDEQFF. The V call is TRBV27, the J call TRBJ2-1, with 8 bases aligning to TRBD2. Losses at the gene ends were 6 bases for V and 8 bases for J; bases not matched to a gene: 9. The length of the CDR3 is 14 residues. Germline assignment: CDR1 MNHEY and CDR2 SMNVEV (reference sequence).

This sequence joins TRBV4-3 and TRBJ1-2, with D possibly matching TRBD1 (6 bases). Germline lookup yields CDR1 LGHNA and CDR2 YSLEER. The length of the CDR3 is 13 residues. V lost 4 bases and J lost 7, with 13 bases in between. CDR3 in DNA: TGCGCCAGCAGCCCCTGGCCCAGGGGTGGCTACACCTTC. Translation: CASSPWPRGGYTF.

This clone was seen only once. The chain uses TRBV28 and TRBJ2-5, with D possibly TRBD2 on 5 matching bases. Germline CDR1 is MDHEN and CDR2 is SYDVKM. The CDR3 runs 15 residues. The germline V and J ends were trimmed by 6 bases and 5 bases, with 19 bases remaining between them. The CDR3 loop is CASSQTSAVGETQYF. DNA for the CDR3: TGTGCCAGCAGCCAGACATCAGCGGTTGGTGAGACCCAGTACTTC.